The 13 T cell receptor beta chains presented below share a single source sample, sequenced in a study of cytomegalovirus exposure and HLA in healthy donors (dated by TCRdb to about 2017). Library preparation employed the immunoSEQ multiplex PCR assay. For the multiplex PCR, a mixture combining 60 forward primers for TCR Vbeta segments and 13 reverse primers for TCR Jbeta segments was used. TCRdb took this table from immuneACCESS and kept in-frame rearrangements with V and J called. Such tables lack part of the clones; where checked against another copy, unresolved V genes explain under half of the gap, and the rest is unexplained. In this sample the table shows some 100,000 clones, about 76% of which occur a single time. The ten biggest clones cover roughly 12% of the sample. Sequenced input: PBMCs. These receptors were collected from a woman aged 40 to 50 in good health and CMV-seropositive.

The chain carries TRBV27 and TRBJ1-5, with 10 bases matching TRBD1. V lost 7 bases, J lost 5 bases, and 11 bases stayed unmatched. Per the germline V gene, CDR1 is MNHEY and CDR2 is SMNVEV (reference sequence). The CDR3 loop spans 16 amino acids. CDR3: CASNHGGGTGDQPQHF. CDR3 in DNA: TGTGCCAGCAATCATGGAGGCGGGACAGGGGATCAGCCCCAGCATTTT.

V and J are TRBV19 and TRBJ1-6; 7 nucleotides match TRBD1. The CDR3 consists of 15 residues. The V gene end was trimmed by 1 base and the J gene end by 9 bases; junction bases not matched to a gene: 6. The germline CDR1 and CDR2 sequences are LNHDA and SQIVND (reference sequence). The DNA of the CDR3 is TGTGCCAGTAGTATAGGGGGACAGCTGGGTTCACCCCTCCACTTT. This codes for CASSIGGQLGSPLHF.

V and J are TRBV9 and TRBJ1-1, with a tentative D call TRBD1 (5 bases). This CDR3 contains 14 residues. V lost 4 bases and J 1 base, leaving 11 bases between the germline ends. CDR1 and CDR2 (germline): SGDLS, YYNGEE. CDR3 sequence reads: CASSLGLENTEAFF. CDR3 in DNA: TGTGCCAGCAGCCTGGGACTGGAGAACACTGAAGCTTTCTTT.

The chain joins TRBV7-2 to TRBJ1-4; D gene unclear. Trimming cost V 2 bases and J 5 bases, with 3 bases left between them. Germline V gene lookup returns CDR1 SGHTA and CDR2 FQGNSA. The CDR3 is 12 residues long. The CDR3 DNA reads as TGTGCCAGCAGCTTACCGAATGAAAAACTGTTTTTT. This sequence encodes CASSLPNEKLFF.

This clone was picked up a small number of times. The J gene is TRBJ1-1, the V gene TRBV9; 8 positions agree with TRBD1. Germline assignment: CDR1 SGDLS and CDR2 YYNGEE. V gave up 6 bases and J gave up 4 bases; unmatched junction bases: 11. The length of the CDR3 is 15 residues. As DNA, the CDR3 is TGTGCCAGCAACCGACAGGGGTCGACCGGCACTGAAGCTTTCTTT. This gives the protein CASNRQGSTGTEAFF. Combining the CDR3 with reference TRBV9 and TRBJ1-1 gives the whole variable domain DSGVTQTPKHLITATGQRVTLRCSPRSGDLSVYWYQQSLDQGLQFLIQYYNGEERAKGNILERFSAQQFPDLHSELNLSSLELGDSALYFCASNRQGSTGTEAFFGQGTRLTVV.

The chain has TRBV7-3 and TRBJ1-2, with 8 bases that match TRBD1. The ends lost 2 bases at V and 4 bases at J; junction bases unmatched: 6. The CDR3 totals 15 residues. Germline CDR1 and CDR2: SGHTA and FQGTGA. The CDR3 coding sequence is TGTGCCAGCAGCTTAGGACAGGGAGAGGGCTATGGCTACACCTTC. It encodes CASSLGQGEGYGYTF.

The CDR3 here is CASSLDQGMSYGYTF. In DNA, the CDR3 is TGTGCCAGCAGCTTAGATCAGGGGATGAGCTATGGCTACACCTTC. The chain combines TRBV7-2 with TRBJ1-2; D is perhaps TRBD1 (6 bases). The CDR3 runs 15 residues. The V gene's germline CDR1 is SGHTA and CDR2 FQGNSA. V lost 1 base and J lost 4, with 13 bases in between. Full variable domain (missing parts from reference TRBV7-2 and TRBJ1-2): GAGVSQSPSNKVTEKGKDVELRCDPISGHTALYWYRQSLGQGLEFLIYFQGNSAPDKSGLPSDRFSAERTGGSVSTLTIQRTQQEDSAVYLCASSLDQGMSYGYTFGSGTRLTVV.

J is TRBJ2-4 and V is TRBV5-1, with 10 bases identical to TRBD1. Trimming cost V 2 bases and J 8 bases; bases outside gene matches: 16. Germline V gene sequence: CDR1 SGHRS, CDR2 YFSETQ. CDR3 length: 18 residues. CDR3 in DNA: TGCGCCAGCAGCTTTGGGGCCGGGACAGGGGACCTTACGCACATTCAGTACTTC. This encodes CASSFGAGTGDLTHIQYF.

CDR3 DNA sequence: TGCAGCGTTGGCCCGGACAGGGCCGCCGTGGATACGCAGTATTTT. Protein: CSVGPDRAAVDTQYF. The chain uses TRBV29-1 and TRBJ2-3; 8 bases are shared with TRBD1. Unmatched junction bases numbered 12, after V lost 4 bases and J lost 6 bases. The germline CDR1 and CDR2 sequences are SQVTM and ANQGSEA. This CDR3 spans 15 amino acids.

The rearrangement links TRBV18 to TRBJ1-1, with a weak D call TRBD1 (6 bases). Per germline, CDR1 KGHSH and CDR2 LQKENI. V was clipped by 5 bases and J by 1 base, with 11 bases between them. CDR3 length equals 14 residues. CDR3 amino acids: CASSTTTGNTEAFF. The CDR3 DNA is TGTGCCAGCTCAACGACGACAGGGAACACTGAAGCTTTCTTT.

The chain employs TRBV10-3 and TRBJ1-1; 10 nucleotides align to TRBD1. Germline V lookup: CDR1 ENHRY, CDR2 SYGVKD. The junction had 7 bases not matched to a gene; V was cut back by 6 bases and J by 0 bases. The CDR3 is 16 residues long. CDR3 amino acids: CAIRPGTGAMNTEAFF. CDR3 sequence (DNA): TGTGCCATCAGACCCGGGACAGGGGCGATGAACACTGAAGCTTTCTTT.

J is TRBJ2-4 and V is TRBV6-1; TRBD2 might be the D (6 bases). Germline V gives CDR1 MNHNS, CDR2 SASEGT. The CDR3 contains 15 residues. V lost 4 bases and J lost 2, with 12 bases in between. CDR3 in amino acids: CASSALEGSKNIQYF. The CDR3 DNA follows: TGTGCCAGCAGTGCCCTGGAGGGGTCCAAAAACATTCAGTACTTC.

In DNA form, the CDR3 reads TGTGCCAGCTCACCACAGGGGCCTCAACTGAACACTGAAGCTTTCTTT. It yields the protein CASSPQGPQLNTEAFF. The gene calls are TRBV18 and TRBJ1-1; D perhaps matches TRBD1 (5 bases). This CDR3 has 16 residues. CDR1 is KGHSH, CDR2 LQKENI, per germline. The V end lost 1 base, the J end lost 0 bases, and 12 bases lay between the germline ends.